This T cell receptor beta chain derives from a study of cytomegalovirus exposure and HLA in healthy donors. Germline-derived CDR1 and CDR2 are SGHTA and FQGNSA. This CDR3 spans 15 amino acids. J was trimmed by 6 bases and V by 1 base; bases with no gene match: 2. At the time of sampling, donors were nominally healthy, though unrecorded immune exposures were likely. The PCR was carried out with 60 Vbeta primers and 13 Jbeta primers. Repertoires were generated with immunoSEQ multiplex PCR, while TCRdb's copy carries only in-frame clones and drops some. The table records about 190,000 clones, around 86% of them present only once. Overall study results and limits: Serostatus for CMV was the only available immune exposure information. Earlier analysis yielded a pattern in which most TCR beta V segments were productive about 87% or about 30% of the time. Presence/absence results assume similar sequencing depth per donor, which may not hold.

With regard to this clone: Its antigen is not identified.

The receptor was derived from a woman aged 18-30 years in good health and CMV-seronegative. The V and J genes are TRBV7-2 and TRBJ2-1, with 11 bases aligning to TRBD2. The sequencing sample was made of PBMCs. The CDR3 DNA follows: TGTGCCAGCAGCTTAGGGCTAGCGGGAGGCAATGAGCAGTTCTTC. This gives the protein CASSLGLAGGNEQFF.